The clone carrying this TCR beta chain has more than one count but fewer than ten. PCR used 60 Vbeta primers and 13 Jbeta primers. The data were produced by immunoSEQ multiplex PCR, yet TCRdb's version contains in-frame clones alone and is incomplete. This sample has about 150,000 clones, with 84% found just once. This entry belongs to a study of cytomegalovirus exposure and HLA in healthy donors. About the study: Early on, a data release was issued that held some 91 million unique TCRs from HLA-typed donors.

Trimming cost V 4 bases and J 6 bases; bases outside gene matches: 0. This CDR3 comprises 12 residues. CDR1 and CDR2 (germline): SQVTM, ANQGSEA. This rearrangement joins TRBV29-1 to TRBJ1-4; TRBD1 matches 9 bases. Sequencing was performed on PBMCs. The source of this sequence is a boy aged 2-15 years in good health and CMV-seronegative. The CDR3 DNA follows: TGCAGCGTTGGGACAGGGGATGAAAAACTGTTTTTT. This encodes CSVGTGDEKLFF.